The T cell receptor beta chain under discussion was sequenced for a study of blood T cell repertoires in COVID-19. At the level of the study: The origin of the acute and convalescent COVID-19 samples was the United States, Italy and Spain. Sources were T cells, B-cell-depleted T cells, or PBMCs; the material itself was cDNA or gDNA.

Original processing notes: Scientists estimated how many nucleated cells there were by amplifying reference gene primers. TCRdb keeps only in-frame clones here, not all; method: immunoSEQ multiplex PCR. V, J and clone size derive from that table, while D and trimming were established from the DNA sequence. This table holds 120,000 or so clones, roughly 79% found once. The CDR3 is made up of 14 amino acids. Germline values: CDR1 SGHTA, CDR2 FQGNSA. With V trimmed by 5 bases and J by 5 bases, 9 bases remained unmatched. This clonotype was sampled from a human donor in a cohort sampled during active COVID-19. Source material: peripheral blood. This chain links TRBV7-2 with TRBJ2-7, with TRBD2 identical over 7 bases. For the CDR3, the DNA is TGTGCCAGCAGCCAGCGGGACCCCGCCGACGAGCAGTACTTC. Protein: CASSQRDPADEQYF.